These 9 T cell receptor beta chains came from one sample sequenced in a study of beta chain features in type 1 diabetes. Expressed TCRB transcripts were sequenced after all isolated RNA was converted to cDNA. Assay: immunoSEQ multiplex PCR; the TCRdb copy retains only in-frame clones and omits some. The data hold about 59,000 clones, with 59% observed a single time. Sequencing was done on a sample of Tregs from blood. These receptors were taken from a woman aged 18-29 years in good health.

This clone came up a few times. The V gene is TRBV19, the J gene TRBJ2-2; a weak D match, TRBD2 (5 bases). With 2 bases removed from V and 9 bases from J, the gap between germline ends came to 19 bases. Germline V gene data show CDR1 as LNHDA and CDR2 as SQIVND (reference sequence). The CDR3 length is 16 residues. CDR3 protein: CASSILSGGFTRELFF. DNA of the CDR3: TGTGCCAGTAGTATACTAAGCGGAGGATTCACTAGGGAGCTGTTTTTT.

This clone appeared a few times. The V gene is TRBV6-6, the J gene TRBJ2-7; D is uncertain. Trimming left V 2 bases short and J 6 bases short, with 11 bases between. Germline-derived CDR1 and CDR2 are MNHNY and SVGAGI (reference sequence). This CDR3 spans 13 amino acids. The CDR3 loop is CASSYLQFGEQYF. The CDR3 region has the DNA TGTGCCAGCAGTTACCTACAGTTTGGCGAGCAGTACTTC.

CDR3 bases: TGTGCCAGCAGCGGGACAGGCATAGATACGCAGTATTTT. It codes for CASSGTGIDTQYF. The chain combines TRBV5-4 with TRBJ2-3, with 8 positions matching TRBD1. The CDR3 consists of 13 residues. The ends lost 4 bases at V and 5 bases at J; junction bases unmatched: 3. Germline V gene sequence: CDR1 SGHNT, CDR2 YYREEE (reference sequence). The whole variable domain, filled in from reference TRBV5-4 and TRBJ2-3, reads ETGVTQSPTHLIKTRGQQVTLRCSSQSGHNTVSWYQQALGQGPQFIFQYYREEENGRGNFPPRFSGLQFPNYSSELNVNALELDDSALYLCASSGTGIDTQYFGPGTRLTVL.

Concerning this clone itself: The conserved final phenylalanine or tryptophan is absent from the CDR3, which likely points to a read error. This chain links TRBV7-9 with TRBJ1-2; possibly TRBD1 for D (5 bases). CDR1 is SEHNR and CDR2 is FQNEAQ in the germline V gene (reference sequence). V dropped 4 bases and J dropped 1 base, with 13 bases sitting between them. The CDR3 spans 15 residues. CDR3 in DNA: TGTGCCAGCAGCTCTTCCCGGGACTTTAACTATGGCTACACCCTC. It codes for CASSSSRDFNYGYTL.

This chain uses TRBV7-2 with TRBJ1-1; D not resolved. The germline V gene has CDR1 SGHTA and CDR2 FQGNSA. V lost 5 bases to trimming and J lost 5 bases, with 18 bases between them. The CDR3 is 15 residues long. The CDR3 DNA is TGTGCCAGCAGCGTCTTCGGGGTAAAGAAAACTGAAGCTTTCTTT. It codes for CASSVFGVKKTEAFF.

The chain recombines TRBV5-1 with TRBJ1-2; weak D call: TRBD1 (6 bases). Trimming left V 5 bases short and J 5 bases short, with 22 bases between. The length of the CDR3 is 16 residues. Per the germline V gene, CDR1 is SGHRS and CDR2 is YFSETQ. CDR3 bases: TGCGCCAGCAGGGGATCGGTACAGGGAAGAGGTTATGGCTACACCTTC. It specifies CASRGSVQGRGYGYTF.

The rearrangement uses TRBV5-6 and TRBJ1-1, with 8 bases lining up with TRBD1. Germline V gene lookup returns CDR1 SGHDT and CDR2 YYEEEE. The CDR3 has 17 residues. The ends lost 1 base at V and 3 bases at J; junction bases unmatched: 11. The CDR3 spells CASSLWGNRGRYTEAFF. Here the CDR3 DNA reads TGTGCCAGCAGCTTGTGGGGGAACAGGGGGAGGTACACTGAAGCTTTCTTT.

The count of this clone is one. The rearrangement uses TRBV4-1 and TRBJ2-3, with 12 nucleotides matching TRBD2. Germline V lookup: CDR1 MGHRA, CDR2 YSYEKL. After removal of 4 bases from V and 5 bases from J, the junction contained 4 bases not matched to a gene. The CDR3 runs to 15 residues. As DNA, the CDR3 is TGCGCCAGCAGCCGCGGACTAGCGGGAATAGATACGCAGTATTTT. Translating gives CASSRGLAGIDTQYF.

This clone was detected only a few times. J is TRBJ1-4 and V is TRBV5-8; 7 nucleotides match TRBD1. The CDR3 contains 16 residues. Germline V gives CDR1 SGHTS, CDR2 YDEGEE. Losses at the gene ends were 4 bases for V and 3 bases for J; bases not matched to a gene: 9. CDR3 in amino acids: CASSPARGPPNEKLFF. The CDR3 coding sequence is TGTGCCAGCAGCCCGGCAAGGGGGCCACCTAATGAAAAACTGTTTTTT.